These 2 T cell receptor beta chains originate from one sample sequenced in a study of blood T cell repertoires in COVID-19. Clones were sequenced by immunoSEQ multiplex PCR, and TCRdb holds only the in-frame ones, with some missing. The sample gives 150,000 or so clones, approximately 80% of which show up once; 9% to 13% is in the top ten. Sequencing used peripheral blood. Source of these receptors: a woman in her fifties or sixties with COVID-19, enrolled during active disease.

The chain joins TRBV6-2 or TRBV6-3 to TRBJ2-3, with D maybe TRBD1 (5 bases). Germline V gene data show CDR1 as MNHEY and CDR2 as SVGEGT. This CDR3 has 14 residues. V was trimmed by 1 base and J by 5 bases, leaving 10 bases between them. CDR3 sequence (DNA): TGTGCCAGCAGTTACTGGACACCAAGAGATACGCAGTATTTT. It codes for CASSYWTPRDTQYF.

The chain combines TRBV11-2 with TRBJ2-1; 7 bases are shared with TRBD2. The ends lost 0 bases at V and 2 bases at J; junction bases unmatched: 1. Germline lookup yields CDR1 SGHAT and CDR2 FQNNGV. CDR3 length: 15 residues. In DNA, the CDR3 is TGTGCCAGCAGCTTAGAAGGGAGGGCCTACAATGAGCAGTTCTTC. Translating it yields CASSLEGRAYNEQFF.